This TCR beta chain was retrieved from a study of cytomegalovirus exposure and HLA in healthy donors. PCR employed 60 Vbeta and 13 Jbeta primers. The assay was immunoSEQ multiplex PCR, and TCRdb's table has in-frame clones only and misses some. This sample has about 180,000 clones, with approximately 81% found just once. The sequence was collected from a male donor in good health and CMV-seronegative. Specimen: PBMCs.

The CDR3 region is CASSDTGQGYEKLFF. The CDR3 DNA reads as TGTGCCAGCAGCGATACGGGACAGGGATATGAAAAACTGTTTTTT. The gene calls are TRBV7-2 and TRBJ1-4; 9 bases are a match to TRBD1. From germline, CDR1 is SGHTA and CDR2 FQGNSA. The CDR3 runs to 15 residues. J was trimmed by 6 bases and V by 5 bases; bases with no gene match: 7. Filled out from reference TRBV7-2 and TRBJ1-4, the complete variable domain reads GAGVSQSPSNKVTEKGKDVELRCDPISGHTALYWYRQSLGQGLEFLIYFQGNSAPDKSGLPSDRFSAERTGGSVSTLTIQRTQQEDSAVYLCASSDTGQGYEKLFFGSGTQLSVL.